Described below is a single T cell receptor beta chain sequence and its context. This clone's antigen is unknown. The record has no base qualities; no much larger clone is one base away. This entry is derived from a study of cytomegalovirus exposure and HLA in healthy donors (dated by TCRdb to 2016 to 2017). About the investigation overall: An earlier analysis of roughly 610 of the donors reported about 280 Gb of sequence data and 95 million to 130 million unique TCR beta sequences obtained from roughly 180 million T cells. An early release covering roughly 640 HLA-typed donors comprised about 300 gigabases of sequencing data and 85 million or so unique TCR sequences. High-throughput TCR immunosequencing, statistical association of individual TCRs with disease status, and machine learning were combined to predict cytomegalovirus infection status. A separate validation cohort of about 110 different subjects was used in addition to the roughly 640-subject first cohort. Class I and class II HLA loci were covered by the typing at four-digit resolution. A later genetic analysis took genome-wide SNP genotypes for about 65% of the 666 donors and used that subset as a discovery cohort. The study profiled the T cell repertoires of about 720 subjects by immunosequencing and related them to cytomegalovirus serostatus. Every repertoire in the discovery cohort had been generated on one and the same sequencing platform. An earlier analysis of about 600 of the donors used high-throughput TCR beta sequencing to judge whether each TCR beta V gene segment behaved as functional or pseudogenic. Typing coverage differed by locus: A, B, C, DRB1 and DQB1 were typed in about 620-640 donors, DQA1 in 522, DPA1 in some 570, and DPB1 in approximately 450. Donor age, sex, ethnicity and CMV serostatus were collected together with the repertoire data. Of the 350 to 400 genotyped donors, approximately 82% fell in the genetic ancestry cluster associated with self-reported Caucasian donors. In a later analysis, previously published TCR beta repertoires from several hundred donors were re-analyzed and high-resolution HLA genotyping was added so that TCR occurrence patterns could be studied. On average, around 240,000 unique TCR beta nucleotide sequences were sequenced per donor among fewer than 500 genotyped donors of the cohort, with 15% to 20% of those sequences being non-productive. The later analysis used no new phenotypic data to find candidate immune exposures, relying instead on TCR beta sequences and their occurrence across donors. Because of strong linkage in the cohort, five DR-DQ haplotypes were treated as single units for association and clustering. The study aimed to test whether signatures of past pathogen exposure could be identified by cataloging public T cell receptors. Points the paper makes about the study in general: Assigning TCR associations to individual alleles was difficult when HLA alleles, especially DR and DQ, strongly co-occurred. The presence/absence analyses assumed that sequencing depth was roughly uniform across donors, and that assumption may not be true. HLA typing was unavailable for some donors at each locus, so association tests used only the typed subset. The authors suggested that the approach could potentially be extended to other disease states and immunological phenotypes. A later analysis reported that several top co-occurrence clusters appeared linked to parvovirus B19, influenza, CMV and Epstein-Barr virus. According to a later analysis, TCR association rates differed among HLA loci, with DRB1 alleles showing the most associated TCRs and HLA-C alleles showing the fewest. The 87-base-pair reads could not distinguish some IMGT-functional V segments, including TRBV6-2 and TRBV6-3, so those segments were excluded. Most TCR sequences were observed very rarely across donors, whereas some public TCRs were present in many individuals. In a later analysis, most CMV-associated TCR beta chains were found to appear HLA-restricted, with HLA associations seemingly driven largely by CMV exposure. Linkage disequilibrium might explain the correlated functional status among segregating V segments, but an unknown experimental factor could not be excluded. According to a later genetic analysis, donors in an Asian-associated ancestry cluster had fewer N-insertions in productive TCRs than the roughly 700-donor mean. Compared with equally common non-associated chains, HLA-associated TCR beta chains in a later analysis were more clonally expanded and had lower generation probabilities. Immune exposure information for the cohort was limited to CMV serostatus. Broadly in line with IMGT annotations, most TCR beta V segments showed up in productive rearrangements about 90% or about 30% of the time in an earlier analysis of about 500 of the donors. The classifier was reported to diagnose cytomegalovirus status with high specificity and sensitivity in both the original cohort and the validation cohort. In vitro tests confirmed that a few of the cytomegalovirus-associated TCR beta chains recognize cytomegalovirus antigens. The cohort was sequenced for TCR beta chains only, and without alpha or paired-chain data the features that could be detected were limited. V-gene and J-gene trimming of TCR beta chains was associated with a missense DCLRE1C variant in a later genetic analysis, and the association was replicated in an independent cohort. Approximately 18 rarely observed V segments, including chromosome 9 orphons, were excluded from the earlier analysis of almost 600 of the donors because counts were too low. Specific HLA alleles were associated with 15,000 to 20,000 TCR beta sequences at a false discovery rate of 0.05 in a later analysis. A cluster of highly shared sequence variants was judged likely to be a technical artifact of the sequencing pipeline. A total of fewer than 200 TCR beta chains were listed by the study as associated with cytomegalovirus. A further reported finding was that TCR beta sequences accurately predicted the HLA-A and HLA-B alleles for most subjects in the first cohort.

The cohort was made up of 666 healthy bone marrow donors. At the time of sampling, every cohort member was nominally healthy, though immune exposures that went unrecorded were likely present. The donor tested CMV seropositive, placing the donor among the roughly 300 seropositive members of the cohort. A peripheral blood sample was collected from each donor, and TCR beta sequencing was performed on peripheral blood mononuclear cells. Genomic DNA extraction from the blood cell samples was performed with the Qiagen DNeasy Blood Extraction Kit. The library was obtained by the immunoSEQ multiplex PCR assay. The multiplex PCR relied on a mix of 60 forward primers for TCR Vbeta segments and 13 reverse primers for TCR Jbeta segments. The CDR3 region of rearranged TCR beta genes was amplified from genomic DNA with a multiplex PCR assay. The amplified TCR beta libraries were sequenced on the Illumina HiSeq System as 87-base-pair reads. On the authors' methods: A later analysis counted tens of millions of unique TCR beta chains across the 670 or so repertoires, and around 9.9 million of these chains were shared by at least two donors. To remove PCR and sequencing errors, raw reads were error-corrected and collapsed into unique sequences using a nearest-neighbor algorithm that merged closely related sequences. Alignment of CDR3 sequences to IMGT reference sequences was used to assign V, D and J gene segments. For a sequence to be retained, a match of at least six nucleotides to both a V gene segment and a J gene segment was required. A rearrangement counted as productive if the CDR3 had no stop codons and remained in frame with V and J, and every other rearrangement counted as non-productive. CDR3 was defined according to IMGT convention as the region running from the second conserved V-encoded cysteine to the conserved J-encoded phenylalanine. The earlier analysis of about 500 of the donors excluded sequences that lacked an unambiguous match to a single V gene segment. In an earlier analysis of a few hundred of the donors, V segments were called functional above 56.7% productive rearrangements and were called segregating when the between-donor standard deviation exceeded 5%. A statistical classification framework was built for diagnosing cytomegalovirus status from the catalog of TCR beta chain sequences. In a later analysis, TCR nucleotide sequences were compared against IMGT/GENE-DB human TR gene sequences so that V and J genes could be assigned. A later analysis assigned CDR3 sequences and most-parsimonious VDJ recombination scenarios with the TCRdist pipeline. A later analysis defined each TCR beta chain by its CDR3 amino acid sequence plus V-gene family, and excluded reads lacking a unique V-gene family. In a later analysis, fewer than 650 highly shared, low-generation-probability nucleotide sequences were removed to address suspected cross-contamination and a sequencing artifact. In a later analysis, a clonal expansion index was calculated for each public chain from normalized within-repertoire ranks of inferred template counts. Generation probabilities in a later analysis came from a VDJ recombination model fitted to out-of-frame rearrangements, and those results were checked against IGoR. Hypergeometric tests were used in a later analysis to score TCR-TCR, TCR-HLA and TCR-CMV co-occurrence, with a repertoire-size bias correction applied to the TCR pairs. In a later analysis, false discovery rates were estimated by permuting HLA or CMV assignments 20 times. In a later analysis, co-occurring TCRs were grouped with DBSCAN, and TCRdist sequence similarity was added when clustering was performed within HLA-allele-positive subsets. For co-occurrence clustering, repertoires with fewer than 30,000 or more than 120,000 public chains were excluded, along with roughly five repertoires with anomalous nucleotide sharing. Held by TCRdb, this immuneACCESS table contains in-frame sequences only and omits some clones. Under half of the omission traces to an unresolved V gene where checked; the cause of the rest is unknown. V, J and clone size derive from that table, while D and trimming were established from the DNA sequence. The sample yields 150,000 to 200,000 clones; about 79% were counted once. Clones ranked in the top ten supply roughly 13% of the sample.

CDR3 length: 16 amino acids, cysteine to phenylalanine. Only the CDR3 DNA stays, 48 bases, in frame from base 1. Trimming takes 4 bases off V and 7 bases off J; junction bases not matched to a gene: 10. The germline V gene gives CDR1 as SGHRS and CDR2 as YFSETQ. The receptor was isolated from a man aged 45 to 65 in good health and CMV-seropositive. This receptor chain uses TRBV5-1 and TRBJ1-6, with 8 bases matching TRBD1. The sample comprised PBMCs. The CDR3: CASSGLGQGRNSPLHF. The sequence in DNA is TGCGCCAGCAGCGGACTCGGACAGGGTCGGAATTCACCCCTCCACTTT.